Detailed here is one T cell receptor (beta chain). The source of the sample is a study of tumor T cells in aggressive B-cell lymphoma. Sequencing used immunoSEQ multiplex PCR; TCRdb keeps in-frame clones, though not all of them. The sample has some 3,000 clones; approximately 82% are singletons. V lost 5 bases to trimming and J lost 6 bases; unmatched junction nucleotides: 5. Germline V lookup: CDR1 MNHEY, CDR2 SVGAGI. This CDR3 is built from 14 residues. This clonotype was sampled from an adult with diffuse large B cell lymphoma. The V gene is TRBV6-5, the J gene TRBJ1-2, with 11 bases identical to TRBD1. Sequencing was performed on tumor tissue. The CDR3 region is CASSGTGGVDGYTF. The CDR3 coding sequence is TGTGCCAGCAGTGGGACAGGGGGAGTGGATGGCTACACCTTC.